This T cell receptor (beta chain) was identified during a study of blood T cell repertoires in COVID-19. Study context: Samples taken during acute and convalescent COVID-19 were collected in the United States, Italy and Spain. The analysed material was cDNA or gDNA that came from T cells, B-cell-depleted T cells, or PBMCs.

Per the original methods: Reference gene primer amplification gave estimated nucleated cell counts. Clones were read by immunoSEQ multiplex PCR, and TCRdb kept only the in-frame ones, dropping some. The DNA gave D and trimming, while V, J and clone size come from that table. The sample shows 110,000 or so clones, 84% of them seen only once. Sequences were obtained from peripheral blood. This TCR derives from a woman between 45 and 65 years old with acute or convalescent COVID-19.

CDR3 loop: CASSPRQGVNYGYTF. As DNA, the CDR3 is TGTGCCAGCAGCCCTCGACAGGGGGTAAACTATGGCTACACCTTC. The V call is TRBV7-2, the J call TRBJ1-2; 9 bases map to TRBD1. The ends lost 5 bases at V and 2 bases at J; junction bases unmatched: 6. The CDR3 consists of 15 residues. CDR1 SGHTA and CDR2 FQGNSA come from the germline V gene.